This paragraph covers one TCR beta chain sequence. Its specificity is unknown. Using RNA template, CDR3s of TCR alpha and beta were amplified with iRepertoire arm-PCR. TCRdb re-called the multiplex PCR reads through MiXCR, storing one row per CDR3 protein. The sample includes around 90,000 distinct CDR3 sequences, around 40% of them seen just once. The entry originates in a study of glioma-infiltrating T cells. This CDR3 comprises 16 residues. Germline values: CDR1 MNHEY, CDR2 SMNVEV (reference sequence). V was clipped by 2 bases and J by 3 bases, with 17 bases between them. The study, taken as a whole, reports: Non-neoplastic patients had below-expected tissue-blood divergence, while all gliomas exceeded expectation.

The source is a human donor with low-grade glioma or glioblastoma, undergoing nonglioma brain surgery, or in good health (not recorded which). This chain connects TRBV27 to TRBJ2-7; a weak D match, TRBD1 (5 bases). The specimen was glioma tissue, nonneoplastic brain tissue, or PBMCs (not recorded which). CDR3 loop: CASSLQAGNYGYEQYF. The CDR3 DNA reads as TGTGCCAGCAGTTTACAGGCAGGGAACTATGGCTACGAGCAGTACTTC.